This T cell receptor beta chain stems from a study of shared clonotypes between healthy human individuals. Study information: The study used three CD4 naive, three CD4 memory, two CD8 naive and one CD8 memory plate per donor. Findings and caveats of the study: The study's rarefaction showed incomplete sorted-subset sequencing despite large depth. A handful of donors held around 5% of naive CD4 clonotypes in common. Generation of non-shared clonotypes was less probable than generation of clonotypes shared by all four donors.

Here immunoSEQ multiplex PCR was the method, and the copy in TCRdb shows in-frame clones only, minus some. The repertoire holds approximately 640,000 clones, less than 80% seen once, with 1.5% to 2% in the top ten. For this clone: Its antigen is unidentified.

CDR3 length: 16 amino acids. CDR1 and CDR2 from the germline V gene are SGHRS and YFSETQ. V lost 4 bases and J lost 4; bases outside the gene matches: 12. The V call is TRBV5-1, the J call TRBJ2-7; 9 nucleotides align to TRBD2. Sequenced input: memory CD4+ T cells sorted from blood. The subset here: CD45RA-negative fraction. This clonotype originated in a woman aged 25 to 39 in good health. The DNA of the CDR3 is TGCGCCAGCAGCCGCGTGGGGGCGGGAGGGTGGTACGAGCAGTACTTC. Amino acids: CASSRVGAGGWYEQYF. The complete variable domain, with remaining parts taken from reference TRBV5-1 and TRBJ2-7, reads KAGVTQTPRYLIKTRGQQVTLSCSPISGHRSVSWYQQTPGQGLQFLFEYFSETQRNKGNFPGRFSGRQFSNSRSEMNVSTLELGDSALYLCASSRVGAGGWYEQYFGPGTRLTVT.